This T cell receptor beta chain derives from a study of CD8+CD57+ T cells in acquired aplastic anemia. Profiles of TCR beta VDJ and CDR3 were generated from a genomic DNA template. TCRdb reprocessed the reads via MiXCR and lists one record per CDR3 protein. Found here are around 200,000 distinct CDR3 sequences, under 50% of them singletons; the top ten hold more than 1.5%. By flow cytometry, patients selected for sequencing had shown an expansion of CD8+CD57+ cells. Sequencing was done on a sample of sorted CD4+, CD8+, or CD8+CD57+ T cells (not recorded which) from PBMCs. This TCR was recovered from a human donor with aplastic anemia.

The CDR3 nucleotides are TGCAGTGCTGCAGGACTAGCGGGAGAACCCTCCTACAATGAGCAGTTCTTC. It encodes CSAAGLAGEPSYNEQFF. The gene calls are TRBV29-1 and TRBJ2-1; 13 nucleotides match TRBD2. Germline values: CDR1 SQVTM, CDR2 ANQGSEA. The CDR3 runs 17 residues.